These 16 T cell receptor beta chains share one sample of origin, sequenced in a study of patients and donors after allogeneic stem cell transplantation. MiXCR, run by TCRdb on the RT-PCR reads, gives a single entry per CDR3 protein. The sample has 30,000 or so distinct CDR3 sequences, almost 7% seen once. The sequencing input was blood, either unsorted or a sorted T cell fraction (not recorded which). The receptors were gathered from a human donor who was either an allogeneic HSCT recipient or a stem cell or donor lymphocyte infusion donor (not recorded which). It is not recorded whose cells these are; they may come from a transplant donor.

This clonotype was counted a few times. The chain employs TRBV3-1 and TRBJ2-3; D ambiguous. Germline CDR1 is LGHDT and CDR2 is YNNKEL (reference sequence). This CDR3 is 13 amino acids long. V shed 4 bases and J shed 5 bases, with 10 bases lying between them. For the CDR3, the DNA is TGTGCCAGCAGCCCGCCCGGTGGAGATACGCAGTATTTT. It encodes CASSPPGGDTQYF.

This clonotype came up a few times. J is TRBJ1-4 and V is TRBV3-1; no definite D call. The germline V gene has CDR1 LGHDT and CDR2 YNNKEL (reference sequence). V lost 6 bases and J 6 bases, leaving 20 bases between the germline ends. This CDR3 has 16 amino acids. CDR3 sequence (DNA): TGTGCCAGCAGTCAGGATCTAGGGTTTCGTGATGAAAAACTGTTTTTT. This gives the protein CASSQDLGFRDEKLFF. Based on the CDR3 plus reference TRBV3-1 and TRBJ1-4, the full variable domain is DTAVSQTPKYLVTQMGNDKSIKCEQNLGHDTMYWYKQDSKKFLKIMFSYNNKELIINETVPNRFSPKSPDKAHLNLHINSLELGDSAVYFCASSQDLGFRDEKLFFGSGTQLSVL.

This clonotype was seen at least ten times. This chain's CDR3 is CASSQDGRGPYEQYF. In nucleotides, the CDR3 is TGCGCCAGCAGCCAAGATGGTAGGGGGCCCTACGAGCAGTACTTC. The genes are TRBV4-1 and TRBJ2-7; 7 bases fit TRBD1. CDR3 length: 15 amino acids. Germline V CDR1 and CDR2: MGHRA, YSYEKL. With 0 bases clipped from V and 2 bases from J, the junction kept 4 bases outside the gene matches.

This clonotype was counted ten times or more. The chain uses TRBV7-9 and TRBJ1-5, with 7 bases that match TRBD1. The trim removed 5 bases at V and 2 bases at J, leaving 3 bases unmatched. The CDR3 loop spans 14 amino acids. CDR1 SEHNR and CDR2 FQNEAQ come from the germline V gene (reference sequence). DNA of the CDR3: TGTGCCAGCAGCGCGGGACAGCGCAATCAGCCCCAGCATTTT. Protein sequence: CASSAGQRNQPQHF.

This clonotype has a count of ten or more. This rearrangement joins TRBV28 to TRBJ1-2; maybe TRBD1 (6 bases). The V gene lost 5 bases and the J gene lost 3 bases, with 7 bases spanning the gap. Germline CDR1 MDHEN, CDR2 SYDVKM. The CDR3 is 12 amino acids. The DNA of the CDR3 is TGTGCCAGCAGTCGACAGGACTATGGCTACACCTTC. It translates to CASSRQDYGYTF.

This clonotype has at least ten counts. The V call is TRBV28, the J call TRBJ1-1; a possible D gene is TRBD1 (5 bases). V shed 6 bases and J shed 3 bases, with 8 bases lying between them. Germline values: CDR1 MDHEN, CDR2 SYDVKM. The CDR3 runs to 12 residues. The CDR3 DNA sequence: TGTGCCAGCAGCCCGGGGGACACTGAAGCTTTCTTT. Its translation is CASSPGDTEAFF.

This clonotype was recorded at least ten times. V and J are TRBV20-1 and TRBJ1-5, with D unclear. V lost 6 bases to trimming and J lost 2 bases, with 11 bases between them. The CDR3 covers 13 residues. Germline CDR1 is DFQATT and CDR2 is SNEGSKA (reference sequence). CDR3 loop: CSATDGGNQPQHF. The CDR3 DNA reads TGCAGTGCAACGGACGGGGGCAATCAGCCCCAGCATTTT.

The chain carries TRBV4-2 and TRBJ1-5; a weak D match, TRBD1 (6 bases). Trimming shortened V by 4 bases and J by 1 base, and 17 bases separated the two germline ends. Per the germline V gene, CDR1 is LGHNA and CDR2 is YNFKEQ. The CDR3 length is 17 residues. CDR3 region: CASSPDMEGQSNQPQHF. The CDR3 DNA reads as TGTGCCAGCAGCCCGGATATGGAGGGACAAAGCAATCAGCCCCAGCATTTT.

V and J are TRBV4-3 and TRBJ2-1; D perhaps matches TRBD2 (5 bases). Trimming shortened V by 2 bases and J by 7 bases, and 21 bases separated the two germline ends. The CDR3 has 17 residues. From germline, CDR1 is LGHNA and CDR2 YSLEER. In DNA, the CDR3 is TGCGCCAGCAGCCAAACGGCCCCGGGATCAAATGGGAATGAGCAGTTCTTC. Translation gives CASSQTAPGSNGNEQFF.

This clonotype was seen a few times. This chain joins TRBV28 and TRBJ2-1; the D gene is possibly TRBD2 (5 bases). CDR1 is MDHEN and CDR2 is SYDVKM in the germline V gene. The germline V and J ends were trimmed by 4 bases and 6 bases, with 19 bases remaining between them. This CDR3 contains 16 residues. CDR3 region: CASSSVAGAGLNEQFF. The CDR3, as DNA: TGTGCCAGCAGTTCAGTGGCGGGCGCCGGGCTCAATGAGCAGTTCTTC.

About this clonotype: No DNA is shown, since the ends of the CDR3 on it are uncertain; the CDR3 is the one TCRdb lists. V is TRBV21-1 and J is TRBJ2-2; the D segment call TRBD1 is taken from the table without a DNA check. TRBV21-1 is given as a pseudogene. The CDR3 comprises 16 residues, both ends counted. CDR3 residues: CASSSRDRGTPGSCFF.

J is TRBJ2-7 and V is TRBV29-1; 9 bases fit TRBD2. Germline CDR1 reads SQVTM; CDR2 reads ANQGSEA. The V gene end was trimmed by 6 bases and the J gene end by 3 bases; junction bases not matched to a gene: 9. The CDR3 contains 14 residues. The CDR3 sequence: CSVGGASGIYEQYF. The DNA for the CDR3 is TGCAGCGTCGGGGGGGCTAGCGGGATCTACGAGCAGTACTTC.

This chain uses TRBV11-2 with TRBJ2-4, with unresolved D. This CDR3 spans 15 amino acids. Trimming cost V 1 base and J 2 bases, with 9 bases left between them. Germline V CDR1 and CDR2: SGHAT, FQNNGV. This CDR3 reads CASSLVGNSKNIQYF. Here the CDR3 DNA reads TGTGCCAGCAGCTTAGTGGGGAATTCCAAAAACATTCAGTACTTC.

This clonotype showed up many times. The chain combines TRBV6-2 or TRBV6-3 with TRBJ2-1; 9 bases line up with TRBD2. The germline gives CDR1 MNHEY, CDR2 SVGEGT. V was clipped by 6 bases and J by 0 bases; unmatched bases: 6. This CDR3 is built from 16 residues. DNA of the CDR3: TGTGCCAGCAGCCTGGGACTAGCAGTCTCCTACAATGAGCAGTTCTTC. Protein: CASSLGLAVSYNEQFF.

The V and J genes are TRBV2 and TRBJ2-1; a weak D match, TRBD1 (7 bases). Trimming shortened V by 6 bases and J by 8 bases, and 17 bases separated the two germline ends. The CDR3 totals 14 residues. The germline V gene has CDR1 SNHLY and CDR2 FYNNEI. The CDR3 DNA reads TGTGCCAGCAGCAGGGGGGTAGGGTCGTATGAGCAGTTCTTC. This codes for CASSRGVGSYEQFF.

To note about this clonotype: A single base separates this from a much larger clone, so it may be a read error. V is TRBV10-3 and J is TRBJ1-2; D not resolved. Trimming pared 6 bases from V and 7 bases from J, leaving 15 bases between. This CDR3 has 13 residues. Germline V lookup: CDR1 ENHRY, CDR2 SYGVKD. CDR3 amino acids: CAIRPHTETGYTF. Written as DNA, the CDR3 is TGTGCCATCAGGCCGCACACGGAGACTGGCTACACCTTC.